Below, 29 T cell receptor beta chains from the same sample are listed, as sequenced in a study of monozygotic twins with inflammatory bowel disease. TCRdb reprocessed the 5' RACE reads, with one entry per CDR3 protein and no DNA. The sample shows fewer than 350,000 distinct CDR3 sequences, and approximately 2% sits with its ten largest clones. Sequences were obtained from blood. Receptors originate from a human donor with ulcerative colitis or Crohn's disease, or a healthy co-twin of an affected twin (not recorded which).

V is TRBV20-1 and J is TRBJ1-2; TCRdb names TRBD1, which stays unverified in the absence of DNA. The CDR3 spans 17 residues. In germline, CDR1 is DFQATT, CDR2 SNEGSKA (reference sequence). The CDR3 reads CSARLPAGADLTIWFTF.

The chain has TRBV15 and TRBJ2-1; there is no DNA to check the TCRdb D call of TRBD2. CDR1 LNHNV and CDR2 YYDKDF come from the germline V gene (reference sequence). There are 20 residues in the CDR3. The CDR3 sequence: CATSSPMGLAGAISYNEQFF.

The chain links TRBV5-1 to TRBJ2-5; TCRdb's D call, TRBD1, is unchecked because there is no DNA. Germline assignment: CDR1 SGHRS and CDR2 YFSETQ. The CDR3 length is 17 residues. Here the CDR3 reads CASSLVLGAGTQETQYF.

The chain uses TRBV28 and TRBJ2-3; TCRdb outputs TRBD2, but without DNA this stays unchecked. This CDR3 is built from 16 residues. Germline V gives CDR1 MDHEN, CDR2 SYDVKM. The CDR3 reads CASSKTPGLAIDTQYF.

V gene TRBV27 combines with J gene TRBJ2-7; with no DNA, the TCRdb D assignment of TRBD1 cannot be verified. The germline CDR1 and CDR2 sequences are MNHEY and SMNVEV (reference sequence). The CDR3 totals 15 residues. The CDR3 spells CASSPLEGRTYEQYF.

This chain connects TRBV30 to TRBJ1-1; the D call of TRBD1 rests on TCRdb alone, since no DNA is present to check it. The CDR3 extends over 17 amino acids. CDR1 GTSNPN and CDR2 SVGIG come from the germline V gene (reference sequence). The CDR3 reads CAWRVYEGQGARTEAFF.

The CDR3 sequence is CASSKRQDATDTQYF. The chain links TRBV7-9 to TRBJ2-3; the D gene TCRdb calls, TRBD1, cannot be checked with no DNA. Germline-derived CDR1 and CDR2 are SEHNR and FQNEAQ (reference sequence). This CDR3 is built from 15 residues.

V usage is TRBV20-1 and J usage is TRBJ1-6; without DNA, the TCRdb call of TRBD1 cannot be checked. This CDR3 region has 14 residues. The germline gives CDR1 DFQATT, CDR2 SNEGSKA (reference sequence). The CDR3 here is CSARGLQGNSPLHF.

The V call is TRBV4-1, the J call TRBJ2-7; TCRdb proposes TRBD1, but this gene call is untestable without DNA. This CDR3 spans 17 amino acids. CDR1 is MGHRA and CDR2 is YSYEKL in the germline V gene. CDR3 amino acids: CASSHPRGSGNTYEQYF.

The V call is TRBV24-1, the J call TRBJ2-3; TCRdb outputs TRBD2, but without DNA this stays unchecked. CDR1 is KGHDR and CDR2 is SFDVKD in the germline V gene. CDR3 length: 18 amino acids. Here the CDR3 reads CATSATRTSGVRTDTQYF.

The V call is TRBV7-2, the J call TRBJ1-2; lacking DNA, the TRBD1 call made by TCRdb goes unchecked. CDR1 is SGHTA and CDR2 is FQGNSA in the germline V gene. This CDR3 is built from 13 residues. The chain's CDR3 is CASSPGQGTGYTF.

The V call is TRBV3-1, the J call TRBJ2-7; TCRdb reports TRBD1, a call that lacks DNA to check it against. The CDR3 has 16 amino acids. Germline lookup yields CDR1 LGHDT and CDR2 YNNKEL (reference sequence). The CDR3 is CASSQHLQGASYEQYF.

Here the CDR3 reads CASSLGGGQPQHF. The genes are TRBV11-2 and TRBJ1-5; TCRdb outputs TRBD1, but without DNA this stays unchecked. The CDR3 is 13 residues long. Per germline, CDR1 SGHAT and CDR2 FQNNGV.

The chain carries TRBV12-3 or TRBV12-4 and TRBJ1-4; with no DNA, the TCRdb D assignment of TRBD1 cannot be verified. The CDR3 extends over 12 amino acids. The CDR3: CASTQGNEKLFF.

The V gene is TRBV12-3 or TRBV12-4, the J gene TRBJ1-1; the TRBD1 assignment by TCRdb is unverifiable without DNA. This CDR3 comprises 14 residues. CDR3 loop: CASSRQGELTEAFF.

CDR3 sequence: CASRQTGRASTDTQYF. The chain combines TRBV28 with TRBJ2-3; the TCRdb call, TRBD1, lacks DNA for checking. This CDR3 is 16 amino acids long. CDR1 and CDR2 (germline): MDHEN, SYDVKM.

CDR3 residues: CASSTGHKGQETQYF. The V and J genes are TRBV4-1 and TRBJ2-5; the TCRdb call, TRBD1, lacks DNA for checking. This CDR3 has 15 amino acids. Germline-derived CDR1 and CDR2 are MGHRA and YSYEKL.

J is TRBJ2-5 and V is TRBV28; checking the TCRdb D call of TRBD1 is not possible without DNA. Germline lookup yields CDR1 MDHEN and CDR2 SYDVKM. The CDR3 covers 15 residues. The CDR3 loop reads CASSTLRGGQETQYF.

The CDR3 spells CASSILAGGEQFF. The chain carries TRBV7-2 and TRBJ2-1; no DNA is available, so the TRBD2 call from TCRdb remains unchecked. This CDR3 contains 13 residues. CDR1 is SGHTA, CDR2 FQGNSA, per germline.

The chain recombines TRBV5-5 with TRBJ2-7. The CDR3 runs 13 residues. Per the germline V gene, CDR1 is SGHKS and CDR2 is YYEKEE (reference sequence). CDR3 region: CASSSGWSYEQYF.

The gene calls are TRBV5-4 and TRBJ2-3; TCRdb's D gene call, TRBD1, goes unchecked for lack of DNA. CDR1 is SGHNT, CDR2 YYREEE, per germline (reference sequence). CDR3 size: 14 residues. The CDR3 is CASSFGQTTDTQYF.

CDR3 region: CASSLGTRRTSNEQFF. The chain carries TRBV11-2 and TRBJ2-1; TCRdb lists TRBD2, though no DNA is available to test this call. Germline-derived CDR1 and CDR2 are SGHAT and FQNNGV. The CDR3 extends over 16 amino acids.

V usage is TRBV7-2 and J usage is TRBJ2-7; TCRdb proposes TRBD2, but this gene call is untestable without DNA. Germline loops: CDR1 SGHTA, CDR2 FQGNSA. CDR3 length: 14 residues. The CDR3: CASADPASRYEQYF.

This chain links TRBV20-1 with TRBJ2-1. Germline values: CDR1 DFQATT, CDR2 SNEGSKA (reference sequence). This CDR3 is built from 16 residues. CDR3 residues: CSALTPSGLRFNEQFF.

The chain employs TRBV2 and TRBJ2-3; TCRdb returns TRBD2, unconfirmable since there is no DNA. The germline V gene encodes CDR1 SNHLY and CDR2 FYNNEI. This CDR3 region has 12 residues. The CDR3 loop reads CGERRRADTQYF.

The genes are TRBV20-1 and TRBJ1-1; TCRdb selects TRBD1, and the lack of DNA leaves this call unchecked. This CDR3 region has 15 residues. Germline-derived CDR1 and CDR2 are DFQATT and SNEGSKA (reference sequence). Here the CDR3 reads CSASGQGVMNTEAFF.

The rearrangement links TRBV5-4 to TRBJ1-2; TCRdb returns TRBD1, unconfirmable since there is no DNA. The germline V gene encodes CDR1 SGHNT and CDR2 YYREEE (reference sequence). This CDR3 is 13 amino acids long. CDR3 region: CASSSPGTGGYTF.

V usage is TRBV4-1 and J usage is TRBJ2-5; the TCRdb D gene call, TRBD2, has no DNA to confirm it. Germline V CDR1 and CDR2: MGHRA, YSYEKL. There are 15 residues in the CDR3. CDR3 sequence: CASSPETSGGVSQYF.

The rearrangement joins TRBV5-1 to TRBJ2-3. The germline V gene encodes CDR1 SGHRS and CDR2 YFSETQ. CDR3 size: 14 residues. The CDR3 sequence: CASSLGLAADTQYF. Together with reference TRBV5-1 and TRBJ2-3, the CDR3 gives the full variable domain: KAGVTQTPRYLIKTRGQQVTLSCSPISGHRSVSWYQQTPGQGLQFLFEYFSETQRNKGNFPGRFSGRQFSNSRSEMNVSTLELGDSALYLCASSLGLAADTQYFGPGTRLTVL.